Detailed here is one T cell receptor (beta chain). Its antigen is not identified. The data were taken from a study of shared clonotypes between healthy human individuals. Broader study findings: Sharing across several donors was seen in 4.5% to 6.5% of naive CD4 clonotypes.

Generated by immunoSEQ multiplex PCR, the TCRdb table keeps only in-frame clones and is missing some. Of 1 million to 1.3 million clones in the sample, approximately 78% are singletons; the top ten hold around 0.6%. The CDR3 consists of 15 residues. J was trimmed by 5 bases and V by 1 base; bases with no gene match: 2. Per germline, CDR1 SGHVS and CDR2 FQNEAQ. The chain is built from TRBV7-8 and TRBJ2-7; 13 bases fit TRBD2. The sequencing sample was made of memory CD4+ T cells from PBMCs. Subset defined: CD45RA-negative fraction. This receptor was identified in a man aged 18 to 29 in good health. Some clones in this sample may be carry-over from other donors' samples. CDR3 residues: CASSLGGLAGDEQYF. Here the CDR3 DNA reads TGTGCCAGCAGCTTAGGCGGACTAGCGGGGGACGAGCAGTACTTC.